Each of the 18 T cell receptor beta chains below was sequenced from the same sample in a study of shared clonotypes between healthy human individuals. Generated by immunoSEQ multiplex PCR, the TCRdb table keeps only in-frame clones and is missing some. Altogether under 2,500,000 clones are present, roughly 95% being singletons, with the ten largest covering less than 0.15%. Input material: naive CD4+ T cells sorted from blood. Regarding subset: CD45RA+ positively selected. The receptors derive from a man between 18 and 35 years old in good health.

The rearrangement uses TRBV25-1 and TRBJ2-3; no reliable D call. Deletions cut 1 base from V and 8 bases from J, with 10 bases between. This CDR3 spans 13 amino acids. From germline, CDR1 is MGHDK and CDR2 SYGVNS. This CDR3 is CASSEWSGSTQYF. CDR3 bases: TGTGCCAGCAGTGAATGGTCCGGCAGTACGCAGTATTTT.

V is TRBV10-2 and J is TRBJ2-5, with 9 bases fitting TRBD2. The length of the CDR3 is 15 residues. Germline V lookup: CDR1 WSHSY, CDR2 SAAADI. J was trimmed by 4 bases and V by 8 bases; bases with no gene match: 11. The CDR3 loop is CASGLGLALTETQYF. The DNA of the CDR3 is TGCGCCAGCGGCCTCGGACTAGCGTTGACAGAGACCCAGTACTTC.

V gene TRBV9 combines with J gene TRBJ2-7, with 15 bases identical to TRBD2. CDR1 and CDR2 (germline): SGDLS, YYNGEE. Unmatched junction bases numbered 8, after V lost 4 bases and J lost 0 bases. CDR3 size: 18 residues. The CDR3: CASSPGLAGGPYSYEQYF. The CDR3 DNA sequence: TGTGCCAGCAGCCCGGGACTAGCGGGGGGCCCATACTCCTACGAGCAGTACTTC.

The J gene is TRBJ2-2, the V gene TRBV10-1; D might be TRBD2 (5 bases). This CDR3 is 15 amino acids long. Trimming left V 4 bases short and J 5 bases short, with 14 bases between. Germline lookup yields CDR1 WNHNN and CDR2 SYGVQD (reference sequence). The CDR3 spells CASSATSLRTGELFF. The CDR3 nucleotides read TGCGCCAGCAGTGCAACTAGTTTGAGAACCGGGGAGCTGTTTTTT.

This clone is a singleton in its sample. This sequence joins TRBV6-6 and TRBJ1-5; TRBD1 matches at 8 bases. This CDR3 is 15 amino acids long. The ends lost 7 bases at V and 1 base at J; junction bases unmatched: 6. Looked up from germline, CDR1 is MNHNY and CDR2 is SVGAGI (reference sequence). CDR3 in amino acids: CASTLDRASNQPQHF. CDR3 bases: TGTGCCAGCACCTTGGACAGGGCAAGCAATCAGCCCCAGCATTTT.

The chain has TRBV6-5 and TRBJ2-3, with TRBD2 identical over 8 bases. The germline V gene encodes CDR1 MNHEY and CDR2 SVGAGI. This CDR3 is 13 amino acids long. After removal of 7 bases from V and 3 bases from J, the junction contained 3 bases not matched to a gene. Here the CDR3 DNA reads TGTGCCAGCATAAAGCGGGGGACAGATACGCAGTATTTT. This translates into CASIKRGTDTQYF.

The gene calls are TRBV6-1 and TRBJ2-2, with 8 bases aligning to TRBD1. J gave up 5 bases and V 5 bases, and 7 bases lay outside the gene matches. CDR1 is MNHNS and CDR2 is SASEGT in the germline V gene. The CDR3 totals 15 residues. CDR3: CASSNQGAGTGELFF. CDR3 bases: TGTGCCAGCAGTAATCAGGGGGCTGGGACCGGGGAGCTGTTTTTT.

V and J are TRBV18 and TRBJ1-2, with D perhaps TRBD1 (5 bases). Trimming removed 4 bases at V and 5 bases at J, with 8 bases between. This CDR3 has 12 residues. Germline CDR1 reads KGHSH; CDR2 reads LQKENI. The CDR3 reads CASSQRQYGYTF. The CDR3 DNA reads TGTGCCAGCTCACAAAGACAGTATGGCTACACCTTC. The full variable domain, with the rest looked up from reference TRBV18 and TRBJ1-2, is NAGVMQNPRHLVRRRGQEARLRCSPMKGHSHVYWYRQLPEEGLKFMVYLQKENIIDESGMPKERFSAEFPKEGPSILRIQQVVRGDSAAYFCASSQRQYGYTFGSGTRLTVV.

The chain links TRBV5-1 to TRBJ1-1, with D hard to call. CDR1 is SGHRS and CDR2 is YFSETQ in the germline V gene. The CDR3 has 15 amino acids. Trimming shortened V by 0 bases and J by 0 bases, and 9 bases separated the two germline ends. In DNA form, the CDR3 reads TGCGCCAGCAGCTTGGATACAGTCATGAACACTGAAGCTTTCTTT. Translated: CASSLDTVMNTEAFF.

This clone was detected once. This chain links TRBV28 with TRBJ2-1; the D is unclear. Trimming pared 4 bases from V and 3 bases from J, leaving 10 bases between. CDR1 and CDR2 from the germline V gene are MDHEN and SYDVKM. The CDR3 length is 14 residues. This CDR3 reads CASSSAYNYNEQFF. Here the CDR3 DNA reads TGTGCCAGCAGTTCCGCATACAACTACAATGAGCAGTTCTTC.

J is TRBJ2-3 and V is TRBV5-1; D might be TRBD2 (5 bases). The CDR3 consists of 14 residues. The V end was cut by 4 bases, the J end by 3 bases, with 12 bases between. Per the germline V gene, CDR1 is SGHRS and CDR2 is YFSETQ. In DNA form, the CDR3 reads TGCGCCAGCAGCCGTTGGCCGGGAACAGATACGCAGTATTTT. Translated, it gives CASSRWPGTDTQYF.

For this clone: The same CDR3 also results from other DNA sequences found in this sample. This CDR3 is CASSSGQLYGYTF. The CDR3 bases are TGCGCCAGCAGCTCGGGACAGCTCTATGGCTACACCTTC. This chain links TRBV5-1 with TRBJ1-2, with TRBD1 matching over 7 bases. Germline V gives CDR1 SGHRS, CDR2 YFSETQ. V was pared by 3 bases and J by 4 bases, with 3 bases of the junction left unmatched. The CDR3 covers 13 residues.

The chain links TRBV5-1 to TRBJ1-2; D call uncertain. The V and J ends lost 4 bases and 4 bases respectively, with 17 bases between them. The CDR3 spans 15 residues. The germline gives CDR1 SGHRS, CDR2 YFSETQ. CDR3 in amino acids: CASSNADGAIYGYTF. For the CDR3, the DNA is TGCGCCAGCAGCAATGCGGACGGCGCTATCTATGGCTACACCTTC.

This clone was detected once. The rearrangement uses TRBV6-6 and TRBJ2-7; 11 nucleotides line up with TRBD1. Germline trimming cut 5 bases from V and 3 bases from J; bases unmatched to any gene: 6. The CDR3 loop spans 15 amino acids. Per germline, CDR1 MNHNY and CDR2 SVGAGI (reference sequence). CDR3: CASSKGTGGYYEQYF. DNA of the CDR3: TGTGCCAGCAGTAAGGGGACAGGGGGTTACTACGAGCAGTACTTC.

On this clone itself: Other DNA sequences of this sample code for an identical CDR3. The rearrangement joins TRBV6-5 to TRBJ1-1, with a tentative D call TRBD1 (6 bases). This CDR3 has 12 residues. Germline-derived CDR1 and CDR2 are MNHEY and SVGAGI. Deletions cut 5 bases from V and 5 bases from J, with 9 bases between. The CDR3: CASSKGGTEAFF. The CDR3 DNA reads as TGTGCCAGCAGTAAGGGGGGGACTGAAGCTTTCTTT.

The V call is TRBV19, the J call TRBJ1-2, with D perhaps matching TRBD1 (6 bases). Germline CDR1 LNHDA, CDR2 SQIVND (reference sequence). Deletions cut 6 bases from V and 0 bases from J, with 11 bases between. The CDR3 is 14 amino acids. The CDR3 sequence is CASRGDRTNYGYTF. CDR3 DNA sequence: TGTGCCAGTAGGGGAGACAGGACTAACTATGGCTACACCTTC.

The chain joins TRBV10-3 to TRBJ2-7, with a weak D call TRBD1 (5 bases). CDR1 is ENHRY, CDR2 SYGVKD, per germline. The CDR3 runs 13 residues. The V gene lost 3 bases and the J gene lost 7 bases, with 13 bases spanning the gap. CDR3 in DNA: TGTGCCATCAGTGAACGCAGGGCAAGGGAGCAGTACTTC. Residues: CAISERRAREQYF.

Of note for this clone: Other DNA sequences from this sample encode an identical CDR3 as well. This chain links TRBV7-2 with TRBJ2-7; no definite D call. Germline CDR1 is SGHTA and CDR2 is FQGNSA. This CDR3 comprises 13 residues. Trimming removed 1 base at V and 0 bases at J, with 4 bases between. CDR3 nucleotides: TGTGCCAGCAGCTTAGGGCTCTCCTACGAGCAGTACTTC. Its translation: CASSLGLSYEQYF.